This passage covers 27 T cell receptor beta chains from one sample sequenced in a study of blood T cell repertoires in COVID-19. This table comes from immunoSEQ multiplex PCR, and its TCRdb copy is limited to in-frame clones, with some not included. The sample yields about 210,000 clones, approximately 82% seen once. What was sequenced was peripheral blood. These receptors all stem from a woman in her thirties or forties with acute or convalescent COVID-19.

V gene TRBV5-1 combines with J gene TRBJ2-7, with TRBD1 matching 9 bases. Germline CDR1 SGHRS, CDR2 YFSETQ. V lost 4 bases, J lost 0 bases, and 5 bases stayed unmatched. The CDR3 runs 15 residues. The DNA of the CDR3 is TGCGCCAGCAGCAGAGGGACAGGGAGCTCCTACGAGCAGTACTTC. It specifies CASSRGTGSSYEQYF.

The chain links TRBV30 to TRBJ2-3; 11 bases align to TRBD2. This CDR3 spans 20 amino acids. Trimming cost V 4 bases and J 0 bases; bases outside gene matches: 18. CDR1 GTSNPN and CDR2 SVGIG come from the germline V gene (reference sequence). The CDR3 nucleotides are TGTGCCTGGACTCAAACGACTAGCGGGGCTCTCTCCACTAGCACAGATACGCAGTATTTT. Its translation is CAWTQTTSGALSTSTDTQYF.

The sample holds a few counts of this clone. The chain carries TRBV6-2 or TRBV6-3 and TRBJ1-1; no firm D call. The germline V and J ends were trimmed by 2 bases and 1 base, with 5 bases remaining between them. This CDR3 is 13 amino acids long. Germline CDR1 and CDR2: MNHEY and SVGEGT. For the CDR3, the DNA is TGTGCCAGCAGTTACGAGGGGAACACTGAAGCTTTCTTT. Protein: CASSYEGNTEAFF.

This clone was detected a few times. The chain couples TRBV19 to TRBJ2-4; perhaps TRBD2 as D (6 bases). CDR1 and CDR2 from the germline V gene are LNHDA and SQIVND (reference sequence). V lost 4 bases and J 9 bases, leaving 13 bases between the germline ends. This CDR3 region has 13 residues. CDR3 DNA: TGTGCCAGTAGTACGGGACTGGTGCCCATTCAGTACTTC. This translates into CASSTGLVPIQYF.

Of note for this clone: One base away lies a much larger clone, so this may be a sequencing read error. Other DNA sequences in the same sample also yield this CDR3. DNA for the CDR3: TGTGCCAGCAGCCCGGGGAGCAATCAGCCCCAGCATTTT. It encodes CASSPGSNQPQHF. The chain links TRBV27 to TRBJ1-5; unclear D gene. V lost 6 bases and J lost 1, with 7 bases in between. Germline assignment: CDR1 MNHEY and CDR2 SMNVEV (reference sequence). CDR3 length equals 13 residues.

The chain employs TRBV19 and TRBJ2-3; the match to TRBD2 covers 12 bases. Losses at the gene ends were 6 bases for V and 6 bases for J; bases not matched to a gene: 7. Germline V gene data show CDR1 as LNHDA and CDR2 as SQIVND (reference sequence). The CDR3 consists of 15 residues. CDR3 in amino acids: CASSNLAGGPDTQYF. The CDR3 DNA reads TGTGCCAGTAGCAATCTAGCGGGAGGGCCTGATACGCAGTATTTT.

This chain joins TRBV2 and TRBJ2-1, with TRBD2 identical over 9 bases. This CDR3 has 13 residues. Germline-derived CDR1 and CDR2 are SNHLY and FYNNEI. V shed 2 bases and J 16 bases; nucleotides not matched to a gene: 9. The CDR3 nucleotides are TGTGCCAGCAGTGAATTCGCGGGGGGGCACCCTTTCTTC. This gives the protein CASSEFAGGHPFF.

J is TRBJ1-2 and V is TRBV9; 9 bases fit TRBD1. Germline V gives CDR1 SGDLS, CDR2 YYNGEE. J was trimmed by 8 bases and V by 3 bases; bases with no gene match: 11. The CDR3 sequence is 15 residues long. This CDR3 reads CASSAPGTGSNGYTF. CDR3 bases: TGTGCCAGCAGCGCCCCCGGGACAGGGTCTAACGGCTACACCTTC.

The chain is built from TRBV24-1 and TRBJ2-1, with D possibly TRBD1 on 5 matching bases. V dropped 1 base and J dropped 7 bases, with 7 bases sitting between them. Germline loops: CDR1 KGHDR, CDR2 SFDVKD. The length of the CDR3 is 13 residues. The CDR3 reads CATSDFRVNEQFF. The DNA of the CDR3 is TGTGCCACCAGTGATTTCAGGGTTAATGAGCAGTTCTTC.

The chain joins TRBV14 to TRBJ2-1; D might be TRBD1 (5 bases). The CDR3 consists of 12 residues. Trimming pared 7 bases from V and 1 base from J, leaving 5 bases between. Germline values: CDR1 SGHDN, CDR2 FVKESK. CDR3 region: CASKGSYNEQFF. CDR3 DNA sequence: TGTGCCAGCAAGGGGTCCTACAATGAGCAGTTCTTC. Full variable domain (outside the CDR3, taken from reference TRBV14 and TRBJ2-1): EAGVTQFPSHSVIEKGQTVTLRCDPISGHDNLYWYRRVMGKEIKFLLHFVKESKQDESGMPNNRFLAERTGGTYSTLKVQPAELEDSGVYFCASKGSYNEQFFGPGTRLTVL.

The chain links TRBV19 to TRBJ1-3; 7 bases are shared with TRBD1. Germline loops: CDR1 LNHDA, CDR2 SQIVND (reference sequence). J lost 2 bases, V lost 6 bases, and 7 bases had no gene match. This CDR3 is built from 15 residues. The CDR3 nucleotides are TGTGCCAGTAGCCTCACAGGGGCGGCTGGAAACACCATATATTTT. This translates into CASSLTGAAGNTIYF.

The chain couples TRBV5-1 to TRBJ2-2; D ambiguous. In germline, CDR1 is SGHRS, CDR2 YFSETQ. Trimming cost V 4 bases and J 2 bases, with 3 bases left between them. The CDR3 contains 12 residues. Here the CDR3 reads CASSPNTGELFF. The CDR3, as DNA: TGCGCCAGCAGCCCTAACACCGGGGAGCTGTTTTTT.

The count of this clone is one. This chain joins TRBV7-2 and TRBJ2-5, with TRBD2 identical over 12 bases. The CDR3 spans 15 residues. Losses at the gene ends were 5 bases for V and 3 bases for J; bases not matched to a gene: 4. CDR1 SGHTA and CDR2 FQGNSA come from the germline V gene. CDR3 sequence reads: CASSPTSGSKETQYF. CDR3 sequence (DNA): TGTGCCAGCAGCCCGACTAGCGGGAGTAAAGAGACCCAGTACTTC.

The chain joins TRBV21-1 to TRBJ1-5. TRBV21-1 is an annotated pseudogene. The CDR3 extends over 12 amino acids. Written as DNA, the CDR3 is TGTGCCTCCAGACGAGGGTGCCAGCCCCAGCATTTT. Amino acid sequence: CASRRGCQPQHF.

The genes are TRBV5-6 and TRBJ2-7, with 8 bases identical to TRBD2. J was trimmed by 4 bases and V by 0 bases; bases with no gene match: 9. CDR3 length equals 16 residues. CDR1 is SGHDT and CDR2 is YYEEEE in the germline V gene. CDR3 region: CASSLVRGSGVYEQYF. DNA of the CDR3: TGTGCCAGCAGCTTGGTTCGGGGTAGCGGGGTGTACGAGCAGTACTTC.

CDR3 DNA sequence: TGTGCCAGCAGCCAATCACCGGGGGGGGCCTACGAGCAGTACTTC. It codes for CASSQSPGGAYEQYF. V is TRBV3-1 (or the pseudogene TRBV3-2) and J is TRBJ2-7; 8 bases are shared with TRBD2. CDR1 is LGHDT, CDR2 YNNKEL, per germline (reference sequence). CDR3 length equals 15 residues. V dropped 2 bases and J dropped 2; count of bases not matched to a gene: 5.

V usage is TRBV5-1 and J usage is TRBJ2-3, with D possibly matching TRBD2 (5 bases). The germline gives CDR1 SGHRS, CDR2 YFSETQ. This CDR3 contains 16 residues. Trimming removed 1 base at V and 1 base at J, with 13 bases between. CDR3 sequence reads: CASSLTLRGRTDTQYF. CDR3 nucleotide sequence: TGCGCCAGCAGCTTGACTTTACGGGGTCGCACAGATACGCAGTATTTT.

V and J are TRBV18 and TRBJ1-3; D is possibly TRBD1 (6 bases). The CDR3 runs 14 residues. V was trimmed by 4 bases and J by 1 base, leaving 8 bases between them. CDR1 KGHSH and CDR2 LQKENI come from the germline V gene. The CDR3 DNA follows: TGTGCCAGCTCACAACAGGGATCTGGAAACACCATATATTTT. Protein product: CASSQQGSGNTIYF.

The V call is TRBV30, the J call TRBJ2-5; TRBD1 matches at 8 bases. The CDR3 is made up of 13 amino acids. Germline lookup yields CDR1 GTSNPN and CDR2 SVGIG (reference sequence). Trimming at V came to 1 base and at J to 6 bases, leaving 4 bases not matched to a gene. The CDR3 DNA sequence: TGTGCCTGGAGTGCAGGACAGGGAAAGACCCAGTACTTC. It translates to CAWSAGQGKTQYF.

The rearrangement links TRBV27 to TRBJ2-1, with D maybe TRBD2 (5 bases). From germline, CDR1 is MNHEY and CDR2 SMNVEV (reference sequence). The V end was cut by 6 bases, the J end by 10 bases, with 25 bases between. This CDR3 region has 16 residues. The CDR3 DNA reads TGTGCCAGCAGCCTCTTGTTGCGGGCACGTCGGAACGAGCAGTTCTTC. This encodes CASSLLLRARRNEQFF.

In this sample, this clone turned up a few times. The chain has TRBV7-9 and TRBJ2-1, with a possible D match to TRBD2 (6 bases). CDR1 and CDR2 (germline): SEHNR, FQNEAQ (reference sequence). Trimming took 1 base from V and 8 from J, leaving 24 bases between them. This CDR3 comprises 18 residues. CDR3 in amino acids: CASSLVRGRLAPGYEQFF. The CDR3 coding sequence is TGTGCCAGCAGCTTAGTCCGGGGTCGGCTAGCGCCCGGGTATGAGCAGTTCTTC.

V and J are TRBV6-1 and TRBJ2-2, with 7 bases aligning to TRBD1. The germline gives CDR1 MNHNS, CDR2 SASEGT. The CDR3 covers 16 residues. The V gene end was trimmed by 7 bases and the J gene end by 2 bases; junction bases not matched to a gene: 10. The CDR3 region is CASNEGAGANTGELFF. As DNA, the CDR3 is TGTGCCAGCAATGAGGGGGCAGGGGCTAACACCGGGGAGCTGTTTTTT.

V usage is TRBV7-9 and J usage is TRBJ1-1; D unclear. V shed 4 bases and J shed 2 bases, with 8 bases lying between them. Germline V gene lookup returns CDR1 SEHNR and CDR2 FQNEAQ (reference sequence). The CDR3 has 13 residues. CDR3 protein: CASSSQINTEAFF. DNA of the CDR3: TGTGCCAGCAGCTCACAGATAAACACTGAAGCTTTCTTT. Drawing the rest from reference TRBV7-9 and TRBJ1-1, the complete variable domain is DTGVSQNPRHKITKRGQNVTFRCDPISEHNRLYWYRQTLGQGPEFLTYFQNEAQLEKSRLLSDRFSAERPKGSFSTLEIQRTEQGDSAMYLCASSSQINTEAFFGQGTRLTVV.

The rearrangement uses TRBV27 and TRBJ1-1; D gene ambiguous. Germline CDR1 MNHEY, CDR2 SMNVEV (reference sequence). This CDR3 comprises 12 residues. V was trimmed by 4 bases and J by 5 bases, leaving 8 bases between them. The CDR3 coding sequence is TGTGCCAGCAGTTGGGAGTGGACTGAAGCTTTCTTT. Its translation is CASSWEWTEAFF.

This clone was observed a handful of times. The chain is built from TRBV2 and TRBJ2-1, with 8 positions matching TRBD1. Germline V gene data show CDR1 as SNHLY and CDR2 as FYNNEI. The V and J ends lost 4 bases and 3 bases, in that order; junction bases with no gene match: 11. The CDR3 is 17 amino acids. CDR3: CASSGSTDRGNYNEQFF. In DNA, the CDR3 is TGTGCCAGCAGTGGCTCGACCGACAGGGGAAACTACAATGAGCAGTTCTTC.

This chain links TRBV19 with TRBJ1-5, with no clear D. Trimming stripped 4 bases from V and 7 bases from J, with 20 bases between. The CDR3 sequence is 16 residues long. Germline V gene data show CDR1 as LNHDA and CDR2 as SQIVND (reference sequence). CDR3 loop: CASSKRRPGKEQPQHF. In nucleotides, the CDR3 is TGTGCCAGTAGTAAAAGGAGGCCCGGGAAGGAACAGCCCCAGCATTTT.

The chain has TRBV6-5 and TRBJ2-2; 7 bases align to TRBD1. This CDR3 has 13 residues. The ends lost 8 bases at V and 6 bases at J; junction bases unmatched: 6. Germline V gene data show CDR1 as MNHEY and CDR2 as SVGAGI. This CDR3 is CASENTGAGELFF. CDR3 DNA: TGTGCCAGCGAAAACACAGGGGCCGGGGAGCTGTTTTTT.